The clone carrying this TCR beta chain was observed many times. These data originate in a study of sequential checkpoint blockade in melanoma. CDR3 length equals 12 residues. The germline V gene has CDR1 MNHNY and CDR2 SVGAGI (reference sequence). Between the trimmed V and J ends, which lost 2 bases and 6 bases, there was a span of 6 bases. Treatment indicated: randomized to nivolumab then ipilimumab (arm A) or the reverse (arm B). The data were produced by immunoSEQ multiplex PCR, yet TCRdb's version contains in-frame clones alone and is incomplete. The sample lists under 15,000 clones; roughly three quarters were seen once.

This chain joins TRBV6-6 and TRBJ2-3; D gene unclear. This TCR was recovered from a human patient with melanoma. Some clones in this sample may be carry-over from other donors' samples. Sequences were derived from CD8+ T cells sorted from blood (inferred from file names), sampled from a patient given nivolumab and ipilimumab in sequence. CDR3 loop: CASSYPPDTQYF. CDR3 in DNA: TGTGCCAGCAGTTACCCCCCGGATACGCAGTATTTT.